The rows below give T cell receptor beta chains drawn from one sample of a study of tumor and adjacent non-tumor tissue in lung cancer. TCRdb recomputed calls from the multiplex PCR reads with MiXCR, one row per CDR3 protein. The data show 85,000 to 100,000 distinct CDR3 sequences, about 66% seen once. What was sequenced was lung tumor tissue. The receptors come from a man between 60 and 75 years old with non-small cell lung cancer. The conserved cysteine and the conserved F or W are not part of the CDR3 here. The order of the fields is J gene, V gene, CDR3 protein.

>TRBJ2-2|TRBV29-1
IALRRGRDSPLELF
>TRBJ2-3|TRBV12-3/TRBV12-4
ASSSPLGGGLLATDTQY
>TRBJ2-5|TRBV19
ASSRRTSGGQETQY
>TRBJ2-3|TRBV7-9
ASGSRDDTQY
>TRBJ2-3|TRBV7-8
ASSLRGLAGVWY
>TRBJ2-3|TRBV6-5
SSRDLGETSGKRTDTQY
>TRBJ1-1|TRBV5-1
ASSLEMNTEAF
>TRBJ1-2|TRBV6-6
ASNYPRQTIYGYT
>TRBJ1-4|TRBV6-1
AGRVRGLDEKLF
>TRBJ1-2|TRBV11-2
ASSPGQGDIGGHI
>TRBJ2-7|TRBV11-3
TGSRGGTTRFPEKY
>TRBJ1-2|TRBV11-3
GSSLARSDGYT
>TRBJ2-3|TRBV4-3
ASSPRVGDTDTQY
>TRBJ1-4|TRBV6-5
ASSYAGQGSEKLF
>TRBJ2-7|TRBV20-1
SAKRGLAYELY
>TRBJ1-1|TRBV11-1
ASSTSGGPSEAF
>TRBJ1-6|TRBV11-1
VSSSSRTGGDYPPLH
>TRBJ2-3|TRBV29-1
SVGSGTATSTDTQY
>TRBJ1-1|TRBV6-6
ASRRQGVTEAF
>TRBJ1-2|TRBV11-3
ASSLGINYGYT
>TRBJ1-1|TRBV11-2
ISNTPTGVNTEAF
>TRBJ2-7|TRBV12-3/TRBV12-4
ASSHSGGYEQY
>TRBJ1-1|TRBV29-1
SVLQGLAEAC
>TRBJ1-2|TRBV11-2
ASSLRSGNGYT
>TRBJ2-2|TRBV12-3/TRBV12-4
ASGLPRGTGLAGELF
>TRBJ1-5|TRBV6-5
DSSPGGSNQPQH
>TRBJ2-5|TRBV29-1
SVSPGETRY
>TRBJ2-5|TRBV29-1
SVLGQGKETQY
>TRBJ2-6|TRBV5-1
ASSVDPSSGTNVLT
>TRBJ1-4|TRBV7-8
AGSLGGRADEKLF